This is a list of T cell receptor beta chains from one sample in a study of beta chain features in type 1 diabetes. Here immunoSEQ multiplex PCR was the method, and the copy in TCRdb shows in-frame clones only, minus some. The repertoire holds hundreds of thousands of clones, with about an eighth as singletons. The specimen sequenced was naive CD4+ T cells from blood. These receptors were obtained from a man younger than 35 with type 1 diabetes. Both conserved end residues are part of each CDR3. The D gene is left open where the match is weak. A clone size is listed for some rows: how often the clone was seen (once, few, many), or a class if it is expanded.

>-|TRBJ2-2|TRBV2|12|few
CASSGDTGELFF
TGTGCCAGCAGCGGGGACACCGGGGAGCTGTTTTTT
>-|TRBJ1-1|TRBV28|15|-
CASSSRVPLNTEAFF
TGTGCCAGCAGTTCCAGGGTTCCCCTGAACACTGAAGCTTTCTTT
>-|TRBJ1-1|TRBV5-4|19|few
CASSAQAGRPGFLNTEAFF
TGTGCCAGCAGCGCCCAAGCCGGACGCCCGGGGTTCCTGAACACTGAAGCTTTCTTT
>TRBD1|TRBJ1-2|TRBV10-3|15|few
CAISLAGQGVYGYTF
TGTGCCATCAGTTTGGCCGGACAGGGAGTCTATGGCTACACCTTC
>TRBD1|TRBJ2-5|TRBV27|15|-
CASSLTGLIGETQYF
TGTGCCAGCAGCTTGACAGGGCTTATCGGGGAGACCCAGTACTTC
>-|TRBJ1-6|TRBV6-5|14|few
CASSPRGLDSPLHF
TGTGCCAGCAGTCCCAGGGGTCTTGATTCACCCCTCCACTTT
>TRBD1|TRBJ2-1|TRBV30|17|-
CAWSVLIETGNWDEQFF
TGTGCCTGGAGTGTACTTATTGAGACAGGGAATTGGGATGAGCAGTTCTTC
>TRBD2|TRBJ2-3|TRBV5-1|16|few
CASSWALAGVGDTQYF
TGCGCCAGCAGCTGGGCCCTAGCGGGGGTAGGAGATACGCAGTATTTT
>-|TRBJ2-3|TRBV15|11|few
CAAETGDTQYF
TGTGCCGCCGAAACCGGAGATACGCAGTATTTT
>-|TRBJ2-2|TRBV30|14|few
CAWSVGVLGGELFF
TGTGCCTGGAGTGTAGGGGTGTTAGGCGGGGAGCTGTTTTTT
>-|TRBJ2-5|TRBV7-9|16|-
CASSLVGKTGQETQYF
TGTGCCAGCAGCTTAGTGGGGAAGACAGGACAAGAGACCCAGTACTTC
>-|TRBJ2-3|TRBV18|15|few
CASSPPSRGEDTQYF
TGTGCCAGCTCACCACCGTCCAGGGGGGAAGATACGCAGTATTTT
>TRBD1|TRBJ2-7|TRBV10-3|15|few
CAISEDRGSSYEQYF
TGTGCCATCAGTGAGGACAGGGGATCCTCCTACGAGCAGTACTTC
>-|TRBJ2-1|TRBV14|15|-
CASSLLGGGGNEQFF
TGTGCCAGCAGCCTCCTCGGAGGGGGCGGCAATGAGCAGTTCTTC
>TRBD1|TRBJ2-2|TRBV7-2|14|few
CASREGTGPGELFF
TGTGCCAGCAGAGAGGGGACAGGGCCCGGGGAGCTGTTTTTT
>TRBD2|TRBJ2-2|TRBV7-6|16|-
CASSQGLAANTGELFF
TGTGCCAGCAGCCAGGGACTAGCGGCGAACACCGGGGAGCTGTTTTTT
>-|TRBJ2-7|TRBV28|13|-
CASSLDSTYEQYF
TGTGCCAGCAGTTTGGACAGCACCTACGAGCAGTACTTC
>-|TRBJ2-7|TRBV9|13|few
CASRSSGGYEQYF
TGTGCCAGCAGGTCTAGTGGAGGTTACGAGCAGTACTTC
>-|TRBJ1-2|TRBV9|13|few
CASSVEVGSRYTF
TGTGCCAGCAGCGTAGAAGTGGGTTCGCGCTACACCTTC
>TRBD1|TRBJ1-5|TRBV6-5|15|few
CASSRQGTGNQPQHF
TGTGCCAGCAGCCGACAGGGGACTGGCAATCAGCCCCAGCATTTT
>-|TRBJ2-5|TRBV2|13|-
CASSRQVQETQYF
TGTGCCAGCAGTCGACAGGTCCAAGAGACCCAGTACTTC
>-|TRBJ2-3|TRBV19|14|-
CATSRGTSTDTQYF
TGTGCCACCTCGCGAGGGACTAGCACAGATACGCAGTATTTT
>-|TRBJ1-5|TRBV6-1|15|-
CASSELGYSNQPQHF
TGTGCCAGCAGTGAACTAGGCTATAGCAATCAGCCCCAGCATTTT
>TRBD2|TRBJ2-1|TRBV7-2|16|few
CASRGGGGAIFDEQFF
TGTGCCAGCAGAGGCGGCGGGGGGGCCATCTTCGATGAGCAGTTCTTC
>-|TRBJ1-4|TRBV6-6|15|few
CASRNTAATNEKLFF
TGTGCCAGCAGAAATACAGCCGCAACTAATGAAAAACTGTTTTTT
>-|TRBJ2-5|TRBV2|11|few
CASTSEGPQYF
TGTGCCAGCACCAGTGAGGGGCCCCAGTACTTC
>TRBD2|TRBJ2-3|TRBV7-2|14|-
CASSLALAGDTQYF
TGTGCCAGCAGCTTAGCACTAGCGGGAGATACGCAGTATTTT
>TRBD1|TRBJ1-1|TRBV9|13|-
CASSRQGAIEAFF
TGTGCCAGCAGCAGACAGGGTGCAATTGAAGCTTTCTTT
>-|TRBJ1-1|TRBV30|11|few
CAWRLTRSAFF
TGTGCCTGGAGACTTACCCGGAGCGCTTTCTTT
>-|TRBJ1-5|TRBV7-2|15|-
CASSPGRGGNQPQHF
TGTGCCAGCAGCCCCGGAAGGGGAGGCAATCAGCCCCAGCATTTT
>-|TRBJ2-7|TRBV6-6|15|-
CASSYGITISYEQYF
TGTGCCAGCAGTTACGGGATCACTATCTCCTACGAGCAGTACTTC
>-|TRBJ1-1|TRBV13|16|few
CASSPKGSKLGAEAFF
TGTGCCAGCAGCCCAAAAGGATCAAAACTGGGGGCTGAAGCTTTCTTT
>TRBD1|TRBJ2-7|TRBV10-3|15|few
CAISSGTALTYEQYF
TGTGCCATCAGTTCCGGGACAGCTCTTACCTACGAGCAGTACTTC
>TRBD1|TRBJ2-5|TRBV2|15|few
CATAIGTGGDETQYF
TGTGCCACCGCTATCGGGACAGGGGGCGACGAGACCCAGTACTTC
>-|TRBJ2-5|TRBV28|17|-
CASSSYRVGGAQETQYF
TGTGCCAGCAGTTCCTACCGGGTTGGGGGGGCCCAAGAGACCCAGTACTTC
>-|TRBJ1-2|TRBV14|13|once
CASSPERRYGYTF
TGTGCCAGCAGCCCGGAAAGGAGATATGGCTACACCTTC
>-|TRBJ2-7|TRBV30|13|few
CAWSAGTSLGQYF
TGTGCCTGGAGTGCCGGGACGTCCTTAGGGCAGTACTTC
>-|TRBJ1-6|TRBV6-6|15|-
CASSYAGGHNSPLHF
TGTGCCAGCAGTTATGCCGGGGGGCATAATTCACCCCTCCACTTT
>-|TRBJ1-2|TRBV30|11|few
CASDRDVAYTF
TGTGCCTCCGACCGGGATGTGGCCTACACCTTC
>TRBD1|TRBJ2-2|TRBV5-1|14|-
CASSTGVEAGELFF
TGCGCCAGCAGTACAGGGGTGGAAGCCGGGGAGCTGTTTTTT
>TRBD2|TRBJ2-3|TRBV6-6|13|few
CASTKTSRDTQYF
TGTGCCAGCACCAAGACTAGCAGAGATACGCAGTATTTT
>-|TRBJ2-2|TRBV28|12|few
CASLGGPGELFF
TGTGCCAGCCTGGGGGGGCCCGGGGAGCTGTTTTTT
>TRBD1|TRBJ2-7|TRBV5-1|14|few
CASSLTGGNHEQYF
TGCGCCAGCAGCTTGACAGGGGGCAACCACGAGCAGTACTTC
>-|TRBJ1-1|TRBV7-3|13|-
CASSRTSNTEAFF
TGTGCCAGCAGCCGGACAAGTAACACTGAAGCTTTCTTT
>-|TRBJ1-2|TRBV6-1|11|few
CASTALYGYTF
TGTGCCAGCACAGCCCTCTATGGCTACACCTTC
>-|TRBJ1-6|TRBV11-1|15|-
CASSLDGVKGSPLHF
TGTGCCAGCAGCTTAGACGGGGTGAAGGGATCACCCCTCCACTTT
>TRBD1|TRBJ2-3|TRBV7-9|15|-
CASSRGTGLTDTQYF
TGTGCCAGCAGCCGTGGGACAGGCCTCACAGATACGCAGTATTTT
>-|TRBJ1-1|TRBV29-1|11|once
CSVDRSTEAFF
TGCAGCGTTGACAGGTCCACTGAAGCCTTCTTT